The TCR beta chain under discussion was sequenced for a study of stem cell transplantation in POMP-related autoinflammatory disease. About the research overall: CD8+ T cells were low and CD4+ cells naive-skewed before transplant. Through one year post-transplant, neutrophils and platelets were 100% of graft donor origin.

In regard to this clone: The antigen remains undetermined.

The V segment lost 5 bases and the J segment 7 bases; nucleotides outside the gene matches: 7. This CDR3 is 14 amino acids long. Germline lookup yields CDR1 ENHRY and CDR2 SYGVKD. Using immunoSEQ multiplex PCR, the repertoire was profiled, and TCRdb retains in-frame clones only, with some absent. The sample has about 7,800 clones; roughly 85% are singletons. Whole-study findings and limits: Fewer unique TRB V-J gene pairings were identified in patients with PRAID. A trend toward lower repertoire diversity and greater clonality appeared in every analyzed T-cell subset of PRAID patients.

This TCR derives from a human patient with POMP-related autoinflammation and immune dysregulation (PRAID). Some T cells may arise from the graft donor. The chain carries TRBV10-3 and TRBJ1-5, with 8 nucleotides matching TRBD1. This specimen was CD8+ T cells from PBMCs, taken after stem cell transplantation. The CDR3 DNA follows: TGTGCCATCAGTCCAGGGGGCGTCGGCCAGCCCCAGCATTTT. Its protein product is CAISPGGVGQPQHF.